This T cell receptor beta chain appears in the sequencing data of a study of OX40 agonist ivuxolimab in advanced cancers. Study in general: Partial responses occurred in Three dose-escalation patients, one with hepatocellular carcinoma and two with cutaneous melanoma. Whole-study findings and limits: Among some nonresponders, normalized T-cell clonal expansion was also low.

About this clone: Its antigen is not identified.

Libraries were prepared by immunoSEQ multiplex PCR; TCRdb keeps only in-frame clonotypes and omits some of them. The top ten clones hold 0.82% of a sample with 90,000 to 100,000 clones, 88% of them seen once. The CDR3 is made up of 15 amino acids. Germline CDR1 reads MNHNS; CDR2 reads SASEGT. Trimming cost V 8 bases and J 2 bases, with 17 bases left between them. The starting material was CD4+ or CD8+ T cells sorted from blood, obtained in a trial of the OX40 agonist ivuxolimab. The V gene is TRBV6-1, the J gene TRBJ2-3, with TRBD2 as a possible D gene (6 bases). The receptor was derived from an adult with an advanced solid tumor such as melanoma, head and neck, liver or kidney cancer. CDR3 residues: CASEWREGITDTQYF. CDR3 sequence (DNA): TGTGCCAGCGAGTGGAGGGAAGGGATCACAGATACGCAGTATTTT.